These 8 T cell receptor beta chains came from one sample sequenced in a study of T cell responses to AZD1222 COVID-19 vaccine. Some clones are missing from TCRdb's copy, which holds only in-frame ones; the method was immunoSEQ multiplex PCR. The data show around 200,000 clones, around 88% seen once. Sequencing was performed on peripheral blood, taken on day 0 of AZD1222 vaccination. The receptors come from an adult in good health.

The rearrangement joins TRBV9 to TRBJ1-1, with D possibly TRBD1 on 5 matching bases. Trimming took 4 bases from V and 1 from J, leaving 11 bases between them. This CDR3 is 14 amino acids long. CDR1 and CDR2 from the germline V gene are SGDLS and YYNGEE. The CDR3 spells CASSLGPQNTEAFF. In DNA form, the CDR3 reads TGTGCCAGCAGCCTGGGACCCCAGAACACTGAAGCTTTCTTT.

This rearrangement joins TRBV5-4 to TRBJ2-2; TRBD2 matches at 12 bases. Unmatched junction bases numbered 2, after V lost 4 bases and J lost 4 bases. The CDR3 covers 15 residues. Germline V lookup: CDR1 SGHNT, CDR2 YYREEE (reference sequence). CDR3 residues: CASSLAGGATGELFF. CDR3 nucleotide sequence: TGTGCCAGCAGCCTAGCGGGGGGGGCCACCGGGGAGCTGTTTTTT.

The chain employs TRBV27 and TRBJ1-4; 10 bases are shared with TRBD1. J lost 6 bases, V lost 10 bases, and 5 bases had no gene match. Germline CDR1 and CDR2: MNHEY and SMNVEV (reference sequence). The CDR3 is 13 amino acids. CDR3 in amino acids: CATDGTGDEKLFF. CDR3 nucleotides: TGTGCCACCGACGGGACAGGGGATGAAAAACTGTTTTTT.

The chain employs TRBV7-8 and TRBJ2-1; 12 bases map to TRBD2. Trimming at V came to 4 bases and at J to 7 bases, leaving 11 bases not matched to a gene. Germline CDR1 SGHVS, CDR2 FQNEAQ. The CDR3 has 17 amino acids. CDR3 nucleotides: TGTGCCAGCAGCTCGTCGGTGGCTAGCGGGAGGGGGAATGAGCAGTTCTTC. Amino acid sequence: CASSSSVASGRGNEQFF.

The gene calls are TRBV19 and TRBJ1-3, with D unclear. This CDR3 contains 13 residues. V shed 5 bases and J shed 0 bases, with 5 bases lying between them. CDR1 is LNHDA, CDR2 SQIVND, per germline (reference sequence). The chain's CDR3 is CASSSVSGNTIYF. In DNA form, the CDR3 reads TGTGCCAGTAGTTCGGTCTCTGGAAACACCATATATTTT.

This chain connects TRBV5-1 to TRBJ1-6; D call uncertain. From germline, CDR1 is SGHRS and CDR2 YFSETQ. The CDR3 has 14 amino acids. V was clipped by 1 base and J by 7 bases, with 9 bases between them. The CDR3 is CASSLSQRNSPLHF. The CDR3 region has the DNA TGCGCCAGCAGCTTGTCGCAGCGAAATTCACCCCTCCACTTT.

The V and J genes are TRBV10-1 and TRBJ2-5, with 10 bases that match TRBD2. The CDR3 extends over 17 amino acids. Germline assignment: CDR1 WNHNN and CDR2 SYGVQD (reference sequence). Losses at the gene ends were 0 bases for V and 4 bases for J; bases not matched to a gene: 8. CDR3 protein: CASSESRTSGGGETQYF. The CDR3 region has the DNA TGCGCCAGCAGTGAGTCCCGGACTAGCGGAGGAGGAGAGACCCAGTACTTC.

This chain links TRBV28 with TRBJ2-7, with a tentative D call TRBD1 (7 bases). V lost 6 bases and J 2 bases, leaving 20 bases between the germline ends. Germline loops: CDR1 MDHEN, CDR2 SYDVKM. CDR3 length: 16 amino acids. CDR3 amino acids: CASRTMGGQSTYEQYF. CDR3 sequence (DNA): TGTGCCAGCAGGACAATGGGGGGACAGTCTACCTACGAGCAGTACTTC.